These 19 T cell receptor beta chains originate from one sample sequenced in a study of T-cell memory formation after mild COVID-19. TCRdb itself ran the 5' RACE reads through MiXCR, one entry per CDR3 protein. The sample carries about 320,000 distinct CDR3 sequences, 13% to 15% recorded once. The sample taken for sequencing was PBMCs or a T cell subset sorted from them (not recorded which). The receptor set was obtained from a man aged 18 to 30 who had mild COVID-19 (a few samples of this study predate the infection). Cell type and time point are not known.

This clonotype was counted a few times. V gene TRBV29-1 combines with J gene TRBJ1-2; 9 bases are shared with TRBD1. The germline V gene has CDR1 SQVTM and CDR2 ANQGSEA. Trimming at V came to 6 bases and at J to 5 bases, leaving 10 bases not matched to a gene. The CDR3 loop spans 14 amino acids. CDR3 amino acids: CSVRRTGGWYGYTF. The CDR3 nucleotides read TGCAGCGTCCGAAGAACAGGGGGCTGGTATGGCTACACCTTC.

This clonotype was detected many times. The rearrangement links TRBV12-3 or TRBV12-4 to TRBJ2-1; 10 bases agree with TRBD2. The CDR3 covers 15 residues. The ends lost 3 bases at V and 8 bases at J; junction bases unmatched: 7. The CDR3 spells CASSLQAGGPHEQFF. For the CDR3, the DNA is TGTGCCAGCAGTTTGCAAGCGGGGGGGCCCCATGAGCAGTTCTTC.

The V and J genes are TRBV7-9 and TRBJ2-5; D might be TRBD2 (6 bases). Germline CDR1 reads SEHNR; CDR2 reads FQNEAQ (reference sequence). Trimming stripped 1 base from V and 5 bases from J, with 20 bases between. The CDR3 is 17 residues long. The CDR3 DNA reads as TGTGCCAGCAGCTTAGAATCCGGGACGCAAGGGAGGGAGACCCAGTACTTC. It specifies CASSLESGTQGRETQYF.

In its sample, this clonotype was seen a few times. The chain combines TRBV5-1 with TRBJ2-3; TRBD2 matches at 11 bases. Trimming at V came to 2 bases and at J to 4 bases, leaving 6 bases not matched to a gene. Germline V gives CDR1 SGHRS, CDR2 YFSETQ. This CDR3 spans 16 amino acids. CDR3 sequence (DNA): TGCGCCAGCAGCTTTATAGCGGGGGGGACCCCAGATACGCAGTATTTT. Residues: CASSFIAGGTPDTQYF.

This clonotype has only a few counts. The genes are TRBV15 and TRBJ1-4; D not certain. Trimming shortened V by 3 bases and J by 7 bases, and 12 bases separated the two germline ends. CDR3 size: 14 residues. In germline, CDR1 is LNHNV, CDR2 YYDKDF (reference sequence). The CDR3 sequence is CATSRTPRSEKLFF. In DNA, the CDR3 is TGTGCCACCAGCAGGACCCCGAGGAGTGAAAAACTGTTTTTT.

The DNA for the CDR3 is TGTGCCAGCGCCCTGGAGGTGGGGAACACTGAAGCTTTCTTT. Protein: CASALEVGNTEAFF. The genes are TRBV7-2 and TRBJ1-1; D is unresolved. This CDR3 is 14 amino acids long. The germline V and J ends were trimmed by 8 bases and 1 base, with 14 bases remaining between them. Germline V lookup: CDR1 SGHTA, CDR2 FQGNSA.

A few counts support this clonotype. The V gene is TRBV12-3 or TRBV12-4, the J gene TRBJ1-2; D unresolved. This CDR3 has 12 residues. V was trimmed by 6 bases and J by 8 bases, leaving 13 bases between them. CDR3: CASSMASRGYTF. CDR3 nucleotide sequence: TGTGCCAGCAGCATGGCTTCTCGGGGCTACACCTTC.

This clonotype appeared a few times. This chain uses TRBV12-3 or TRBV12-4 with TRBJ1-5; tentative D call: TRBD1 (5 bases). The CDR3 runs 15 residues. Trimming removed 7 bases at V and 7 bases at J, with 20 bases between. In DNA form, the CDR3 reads TGTGCCAGCATTCTAGAGGCAGGGCCCGGGCAGCCCCAGCATTTT. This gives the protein CASILEAGPGQPQHF.

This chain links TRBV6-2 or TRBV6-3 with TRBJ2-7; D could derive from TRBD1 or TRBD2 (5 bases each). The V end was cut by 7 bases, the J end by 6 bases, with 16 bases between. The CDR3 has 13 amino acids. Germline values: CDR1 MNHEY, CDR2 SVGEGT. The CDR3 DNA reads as TGTGCCAGCACCACGGGGCAGGGAACCGAGCAGTACTTC. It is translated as CASTTGQGTEQYF.

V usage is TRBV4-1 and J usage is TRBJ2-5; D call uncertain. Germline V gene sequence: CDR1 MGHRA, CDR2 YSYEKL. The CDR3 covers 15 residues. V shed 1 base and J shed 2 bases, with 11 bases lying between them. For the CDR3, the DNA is TGCGCCAGCAGCCAAGTCGATAGAGGACAAGAGACCCAGTACTTC. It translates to CASSQVDRGQETQYF.

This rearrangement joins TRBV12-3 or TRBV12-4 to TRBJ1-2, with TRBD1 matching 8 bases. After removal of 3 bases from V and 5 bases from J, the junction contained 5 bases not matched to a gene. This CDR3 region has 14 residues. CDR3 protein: CASSLGQVTYGYTF. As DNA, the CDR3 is TGTGCCAGCAGTTTGGGACAGGTTACTTATGGCTACACCTTC.

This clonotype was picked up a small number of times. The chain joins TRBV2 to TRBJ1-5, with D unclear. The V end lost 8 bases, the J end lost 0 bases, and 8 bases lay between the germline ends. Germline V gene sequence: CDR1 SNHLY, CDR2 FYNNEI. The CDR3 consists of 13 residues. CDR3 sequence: CASRTYSNQPQHF. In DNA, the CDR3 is TGTGCCAGCCGCACTTATAGCAATCAGCCCCAGCATTTT. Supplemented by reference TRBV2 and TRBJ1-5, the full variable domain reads EPEVTQTPSHQVTQMGQEVILRCVPISNHLYFYWYRQILGQKVEFLVSFYNNEISEKSEIFDDQFSVERPDGSNFTLKIRSTKLEDSAMYFCASRTYSNQPQHFGDGTRLSIL.

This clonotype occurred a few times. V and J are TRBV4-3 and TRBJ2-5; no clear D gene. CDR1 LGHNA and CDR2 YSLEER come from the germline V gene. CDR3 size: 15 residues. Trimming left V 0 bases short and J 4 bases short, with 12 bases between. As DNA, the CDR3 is TGCGCCAGCAGCCAAGATCTGGCCAGGAGAGAGACCCAGTACTTC. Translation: CASSQDLARRETQYF.

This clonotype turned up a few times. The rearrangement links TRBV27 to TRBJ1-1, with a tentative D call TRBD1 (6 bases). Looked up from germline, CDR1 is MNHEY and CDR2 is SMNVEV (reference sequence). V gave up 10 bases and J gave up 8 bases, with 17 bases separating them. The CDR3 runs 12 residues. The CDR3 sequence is CATRRGAGEAFF. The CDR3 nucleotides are TGTGCCACACGACGGGGGGCAGGGGAAGCTTTCTTT.

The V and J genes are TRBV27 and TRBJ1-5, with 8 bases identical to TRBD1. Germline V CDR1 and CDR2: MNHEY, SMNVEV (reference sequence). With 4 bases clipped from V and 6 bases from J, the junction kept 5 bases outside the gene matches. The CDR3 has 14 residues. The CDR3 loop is CASSSRTGLQPQHF. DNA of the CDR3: TGTGCCAGCAGTTCGAGGACAGGGCTTCAGCCCCAGCATTTT.

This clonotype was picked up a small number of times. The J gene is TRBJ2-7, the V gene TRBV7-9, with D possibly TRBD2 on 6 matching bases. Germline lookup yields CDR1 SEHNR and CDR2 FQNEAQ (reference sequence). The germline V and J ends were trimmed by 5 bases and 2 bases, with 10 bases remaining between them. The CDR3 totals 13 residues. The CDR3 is CASSPRLAYEQYF. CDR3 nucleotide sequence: TGTGCCAGCAGCCCGAGACTAGCCTACGAGCAGTACTTC.

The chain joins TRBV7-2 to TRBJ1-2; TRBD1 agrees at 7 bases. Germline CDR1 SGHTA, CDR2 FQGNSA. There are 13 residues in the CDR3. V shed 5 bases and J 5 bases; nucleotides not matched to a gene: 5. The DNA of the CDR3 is TGTGCCAGCAGCACGGGACAGAGTTATGGCTACACCTTC. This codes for CASSTGQSYGYTF.

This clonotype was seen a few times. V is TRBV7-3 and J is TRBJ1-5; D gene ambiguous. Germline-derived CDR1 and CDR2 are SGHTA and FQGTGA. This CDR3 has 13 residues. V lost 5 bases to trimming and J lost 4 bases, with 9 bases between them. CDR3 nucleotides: TGTGCCAGCAGCCCCTCGCCAAATCAGCCCCAGCATTTT. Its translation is CASSPSPNQPQHF.

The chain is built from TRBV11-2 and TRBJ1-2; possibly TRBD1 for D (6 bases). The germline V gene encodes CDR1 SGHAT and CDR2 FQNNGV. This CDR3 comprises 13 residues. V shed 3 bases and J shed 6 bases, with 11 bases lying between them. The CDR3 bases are TGTGCCAGCAGCTTTGGCAGGGGCAATGGCTACACCTTC. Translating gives CASSFGRGNGYTF.